The clone carrying this T cell receptor (beta chain) has just a few counts. Per the germline V gene, CDR1 is SGDLS and CDR2 is YYNGEE. The CDR3 totals 21 residues. The trim removed 2 bases at V and 0 bases at J, leaving 17 bases unmatched. Time point given: sample taken at primary tumor resection. Samples were obtained from 70 or so donors, all untreated early-stage non-small cell lung cancer patients. The study sequenced unsorted whole RNA from tumor, nontumor lung or frozen PBMC. This specimen comes from a study of spatial heterogeneity in lung cancer. Across the whole study: Sequencing consistently turned up more beta-chain sequences than alpha-chain sequences.

TCRdb reprocessed the 5' RACE reads via MiXCR and lists one record per CDR3 protein. The top ten clones hold approximately 14% of a sample with some 55,000 distinct CDR3 sequences, about 6.3% of them seen once. The material sequenced was PBMCs, taken at surgery. The chain combines TRBV9 with TRBJ1-3; 10 bases match TRBD1. The TCR sequence derives from a female donor with early-stage non-small cell lung cancer. The DNA of the CDR3 is TGTGCCAGCAGCGTGGCCCTAGGGGGACAGGGGTCGTCATACTCTGGAAACACCATATATTTT. Its translation: CASSVALGGQGSSYSGNTIYF.